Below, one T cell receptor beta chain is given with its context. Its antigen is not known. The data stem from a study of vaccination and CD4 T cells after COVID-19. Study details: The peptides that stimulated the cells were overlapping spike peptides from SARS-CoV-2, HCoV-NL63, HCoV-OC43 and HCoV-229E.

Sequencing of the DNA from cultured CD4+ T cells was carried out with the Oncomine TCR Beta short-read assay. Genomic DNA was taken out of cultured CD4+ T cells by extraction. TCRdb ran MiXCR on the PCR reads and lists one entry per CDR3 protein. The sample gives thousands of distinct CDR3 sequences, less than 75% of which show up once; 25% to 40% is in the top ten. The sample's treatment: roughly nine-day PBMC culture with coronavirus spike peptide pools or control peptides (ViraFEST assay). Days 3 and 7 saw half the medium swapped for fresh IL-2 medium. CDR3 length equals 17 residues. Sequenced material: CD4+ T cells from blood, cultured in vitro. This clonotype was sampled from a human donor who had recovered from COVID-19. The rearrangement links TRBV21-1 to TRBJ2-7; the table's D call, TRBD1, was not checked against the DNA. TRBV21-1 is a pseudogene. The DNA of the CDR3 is TGTGCCAGCAGCAAAGAACCCCCCGACAGGGCGCCCTACGAGCAGTACTTC. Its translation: CASSKEPPDRAPYEQYF.